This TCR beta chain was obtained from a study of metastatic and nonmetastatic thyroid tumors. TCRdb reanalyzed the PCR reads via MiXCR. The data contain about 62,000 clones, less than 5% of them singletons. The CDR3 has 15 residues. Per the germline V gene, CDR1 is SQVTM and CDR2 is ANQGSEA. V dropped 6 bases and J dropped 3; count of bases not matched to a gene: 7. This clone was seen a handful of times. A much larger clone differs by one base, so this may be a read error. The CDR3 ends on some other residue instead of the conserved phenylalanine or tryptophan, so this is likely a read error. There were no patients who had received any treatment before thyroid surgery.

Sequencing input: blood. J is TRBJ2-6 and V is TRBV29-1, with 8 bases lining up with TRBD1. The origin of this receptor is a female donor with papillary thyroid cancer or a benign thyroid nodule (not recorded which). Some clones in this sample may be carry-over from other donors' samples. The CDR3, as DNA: TGCAGCGTCTTGACAGGGGCATTTGGGGCCAACGTCCTGACTTCC. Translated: CSVLTGAFGANVLTS.